This is a list of T cell receptor beta chains from one sample in a study of identical twins. TCRdb independently ran MiXCR on the 5' RACE reads; one entry per CDR3 protein. The sample holds 270,000 or so distinct CDR3 sequences, about 8% seen once. This sample also belongs to another study, concerning yellow fever vaccine responses in identical twins.

Sequenced material: CD8+ T cells sorted from blood. These TCRs come from a woman aged 18 to 35 in good health. Each CDR3 is given with its conserved first and last residue. The D gene is left open where the match is weak. Where a row states a size, it is once, few, many or the class of an expanded clone; other rows omit it.

TGCGCCAGCAGCCCGATCAACCATGAGCAGTTCTTC	CASSPINHEQFF	TRBV4-1	TRBJ2-1	NA	few
TGCAGTGCTAGAGGTTCTGGCCTAGATCACACAGATACGCAGTATTTT	CSARGSGLDHTDTQYF	TRBV20-1	TRBJ2-3	NA	many
TGTGCCAGCAGCCCGTCTCGGACTAACACAGATACGCAGTATTTT	CASSPSRTNTDTQYF	TRBV9	TRBJ2-3	NA	NA
TGCGCCAGCAGCTTCGAGGGTAAGGCCTGGGAGCAGTACTTC	CASSFEGKAWEQYF	TRBV5-1	TRBJ2-7	NA	many
TGTGCCTGCAGCCAAGATCCACAGTGGGGCTCCTACAATGAGCAGTTCTTC	CACSQDPQWGSYNEQFF	TRBV3-1	TRBJ2-1	NA	NA
TGTGCCAGCAGCCCGACAGGGGTGGACACCGGGGAGCTGTTTTTT	CASSPTGVDTGELFF	TRBV6-2/TRBV6-3	TRBJ2-2	TRBD1	NA
TGTGCCAGCAGCCCCGGGGGACAGCCTAATGAAAAACTGTTTTTT	CASSPGGQPNEKLFF	TRBV14	TRBJ1-4	TRBD1	many
TGCAGCGTTCCGGGACTATACGCCTACGAGCAGTACTTC	CSVPGLYAYEQYF	TRBV29-1	TRBJ2-7	TRBD2	NA
TGCAGCGTTGAAGGTTATGGTGGGGAAGCTTTCTTT	CSVEGYGGEAFF	TRBV29-1	TRBJ1-1	NA	many
TGTGCCAGCAGTTTAATGCAGGGGAGTACCGGGGAGCTGTTTTTT	CASSLMQGSTGELFF	TRBV28	TRBJ2-2	NA	NA
TGTGCCAGCAGTTTACCAGAACTCTATGGCTACACCTTC	CASSLPELYGYTF	TRBV12-3/TRBV12-4	TRBJ1-2	NA	many
TGTGCCAGCAGCTCTAACCGGGACAGGCCTAGCTCCTACAATGAGCAGTTCTTC	CASSSNRDRPSSYNEQFF	TRBV11-1	TRBJ2-1	TRBD1	NA
TGTGCCAGCAGCCAAGGCTTAGCACCGGGTGTCGGGGAGCTGTTTTTT	CASSQGLAPGVGELFF	TRBV3-1	TRBJ2-2	NA	many
TGTGCCAGCAGTGAATCTGCGCCCTACAATGAGCAGTTCTTC	CASSESAPYNEQFF	TRBV2	TRBJ2-1	NA	many
TGTGCCAGCAGCGCATCCGGGACAGGGAACACTGAAGCTTTCTTT	CASSASGTGNTEAFF	TRBV7-3	TRBJ1-1	TRBD1	many
TGCAGGGCCCCTCCCCCAATTAGCGGGGGGCCCCCTCCCTACAATGAGCAGTTCTTC	CRAPPPISGGPPPYNEQFF	TRBV20-1	TRBJ2-1	TRBD2	NA
TGTGCCAGCAGAAAACAGGCTGAATTCTCCTACGAGCAGTACTTC	CASRKQAEFSYEQYF	TRBV6-1	TRBJ2-7	NA	few
TGTGCCAGCAGCTTAGAGACCGCGGGGACCCAGTACTTC	CASSLETAGTQYF	TRBV11-2	TRBJ2-5	NA	few
TGCAGCGTTTTAAGCGCCTCCTACGAGCAGTACTTC	CSVLSASYEQYF	TRBV29-1	TRBJ2-7	NA	many
TGTGCCAGCAGTCCCCGGGGGGACACCGGGGAGCTGTTTTTT	CASSPRGDTGELFF	TRBV7-9	TRBJ2-2	TRBD2	many
TGTGCCAGCAGTTCCCTTTGGCAAGCAATCTCCACAGATACGCAGTATTTT	CASSSLWQAISTDTQYF	TRBV12-3/TRBV12-4	TRBJ2-3	NA	many
TGCGCCAGCAGCCAAGATCGAGGACAGGTCTACAATGAGCAGTTCTTC	CASSQDRGQVYNEQFF	TRBV4-3	TRBJ2-1	TRBD1	many
TGCGCCAGCAGCCAAGATCGGACAGGGGAATCCAATGAGCAGTTCTTC	CASSQDRTGESNEQFF	TRBV4-3	TRBJ2-1	TRBD1	few
TGCGCCAGCAGCCAAGAAGTCGGGGGAGGTCCGTCCGAGCAGTACTTC	CASSQEVGGGPSEQYF	TRBV4-3	TRBJ2-7	NA	NA
TGTGCCATCAGTGAGTCGGAGGGATCTGAAGCTTTCTTT	CAISESEGSEAFF	TRBV10-3	TRBJ1-1	NA	few
TGTGCCAGCAGCCAAGATGTGCAGGACTACGAGCAGTACTTC	CASSQDVQDYEQYF	TRBV4-2	TRBJ2-7	NA	few
TGTGCCAGCAGCCCTGGACTAAAGTCCTACGAGCAGTACTTC	CASSPGLKSYEQYF	TRBV27	TRBJ2-7	NA	few
TGCAGCGTTGAAGGTAGAGGGCCAGGGGCGAATGAGCAGTTCTTC	CSVEGRGPGANEQFF	TRBV29-1	TRBJ2-1	NA	many
TGTGCCAGCAGTGAATCTAGCGGGGGTGCGAACACCGGGGAGCTGTTTTTT	CASSESSGGANTGELFF	TRBV6-4	TRBJ2-2	TRBD2	NA
TGTGCCAGCAGTTTGAGCCGGACAGCGAACACTGAAGCTTTCTTT	CASSLSRTANTEAFF	TRBV12-3/TRBV12-4	TRBJ1-1	NA	many
TGTGCCAGCAGCTTCGGGGAGGTTGACATTCAGTACTTC	CASSFGEVDIQYF	TRBV7-9	TRBJ2-4	NA	few
TGTGCCAGCAGTTACTCGGACAGTGGGGGCTACGAGCAGTACTTC	CASSYSDSGGYEQYF	TRBV6-5	TRBJ2-7	NA	many
TGTGCCAGCAGCCCTAGCCTAGAGGGGCGGGAGCAGTTCTTC	CASSPSLEGREQFF	TRBV6-2/TRBV6-3	TRBJ2-1	NA	many
TGTGCCAGCAGTTTCCCCCACGGGCTACCTCTGGGGGGAGATACGCAGTATTTT	CASSFPHGLPLGGDTQYF	TRBV28	TRBJ2-3	NA	NA
TGTGCCAGCAGTTACACCCCCCTAAACAATGAGCAGTTCTTC	CASSYTPLNNEQFF	TRBV6-2/TRBV6-3	TRBJ2-1	NA	many
TGCAGTGCTAGAGGCGGCGGAGGGGACCAAGAGACCCAGTACTTC	CSARGGGGDQETQYF	TRBV20-1	TRBJ2-5	NA	NA
TGTGCCAGTAGTATAGATCGGGACGAGCAGTACTTC	CASSIDRDEQYF	TRBV19	TRBJ2-7	NA	few
TGTGCCAGCAGTTCCACTCGGGGGGATCAGCCCCAGCATTTT	CASSSTRGDQPQHF	TRBV6-5	TRBJ1-5	NA	many
TGTGCCAGCAGTCACCTCCCAGGACAGGGACCCTCGGGCTACACCTTC	CASSHLPGQGPSGYTF	TRBV12-3/TRBV12-4	TRBJ1-2	TRBD1	many
TGTGCCAGCAGCGCGCGCAGGGGATACAATGAGCAGTTCTTC	CASSARRGYNEQFF	TRBV5-6	TRBJ2-1	NA	few
TGCGCCAGCAGTCCAAGTGATTGGGGACAGGGACGGGCCTACGAGCAGTACTTC	CASSPSDWGQGRAYEQYF	TRBV4-1	TRBJ2-7	TRBD1	NA
TGTGCCACCAGCAGAGTACTAGCGGGGACCACAGATACGCAGTATTTT	CATSRVLAGTTDTQYF	TRBV15	TRBJ2-3	TRBD2	once
TGCAGTGCTATTTCTGGGGAGCGGGAGAACACCGGGGAGCTGTTTTTT	CSAISGERENTGELFF	TRBV20-1	TRBJ2-2	TRBD2	NA
TGTGCCAGCAGTTACTCGAAACAGGGGGCGGAGGGCTACACCTTC	CASSYSKQGAEGYTF	TRBV6-5	TRBJ1-2	TRBD1	NA
TGTGCCAGCAGCCAAGAGACTCTGACTGGCTACACCTTC	CASSQETLTGYTF	TRBV3-1	TRBJ1-2	NA	NA
TGTGCCAGCAGTTTATGGGGCTCAGTTCAAGAGACCCAGTACTTC	CASSLWGSVQETQYF	TRBV28	TRBJ2-5	NA	NA
TGCGCCAGCAGCTTGGAGGGGAGGTACTCCGAGCAGTACTTC	CASSLEGRYSEQYF	TRBV5-1	TRBJ2-7	NA	many
TGTGCCAGCAGCTCTCCCGGCCCTGGGGGCGAGCAGTACTTC	CASSSPGPGGEQYF	TRBV7-9	TRBJ2-7	NA	few
TGTGCCAGCGTGGGGGGACCCATCGCCTACGAGCAGTACTTC	CASVGGPIAYEQYF	TRBV2	TRBJ2-7	NA	few